Listed here are 4 T cell receptor beta chains from one sample, sequenced in a study of shared clonotypes between healthy human individuals. The method was immunoSEQ multiplex PCR; TCRdb's version includes in-frame clones alone and lacks a portion of them. The sample yields some 1.5 million clones, around 98% seen once. Sequenced sample: naive CD4+ T cells sorted from blood. Indicated subset: CD45RA+ positively selected. The receptors derive from a man younger than 40 in good health.

The V gene is TRBV7-2, the J gene TRBJ2-7; TRBD1 aligns across 7 bases. Trimming took 1 base from V and 0 from J; bases not matched to a gene: 6. CDR3 length: 16 amino acids. Germline lookup yields CDR1 SGHTA and CDR2 FQGNSA. DNA for the CDR3: TGTGCCAGCAGCTTAGTGGCGACAGGGAGCTCCTACGAGCAGTACTTC. Translation: CASSLVATGSSYEQYF.

The rearrangement uses TRBV5-8 and TRBJ2-1; D is unresolved. The germline V and J ends were trimmed by 0 bases and 10 bases, with 26 bases remaining between them. The germline CDR1 and CDR2 sequences are SGHTS and YDEGEE. The CDR3 is 18 amino acids. The CDR3 spells CASSLVVGSVPTSREQFF. The CDR3 coding sequence is TGTGCCAGCAGCTTGGTGGTCGGCTCGGTCCCCACGTCACGCGAGCAGTTCTTC.

The chain has TRBV5-1 and TRBJ2-1; 9 bases are a match to TRBD2. The V gene end was trimmed by 1 base and the J gene end by 5 bases; junction bases not matched to a gene: 7. CDR1 is SGHRS and CDR2 is YFSETQ in the germline V gene. There are 16 residues in the CDR3. CDR3 in amino acids: CASSLTSGPGNNEQFF. CDR3 DNA: TGCGCCAGCAGCTTGACTAGCGGGCCGGGGAACAATGAGCAGTTCTTC.

This chain links TRBV5-4 with TRBJ2-1; D ambiguous. V was trimmed by 4 bases and J by 3 bases, leaving 11 bases between them. The CDR3 has 14 residues. Germline V gives CDR1 SGHNT, CDR2 YYREEE (reference sequence). CDR3 sequence reads: CASSPGVVYNEQFF. DNA of the CDR3: TGTGCCAGCAGCCCTGGTGTAGTCTACAATGAGCAGTTCTTC.